This TCR beta chain is drawn from a study of T cells after yellow fever vaccination. Findings of the study overall: Faster peaking, at day 5 versus 15, marked a secondary response that was weaker. Abundant clonotypes from the bulk population could have been carried over as contaminants into FACS-sorted repertoires.

TCRdb independently ran MiXCR on the 5' RACE reads; one entry per CDR3 protein. Seen here are approximately 340,000 distinct CDR3 sequences, more than 8.5% observed once, and the top ten hold more than 15%. This clonotype was seen a few times. As yet, its antigen is unknown. Germline V gene lookup returns CDR1 PRHDT and CDR2 FYEKMQ (reference sequence). The CDR3 consists of 14 residues. Trimming left V 6 bases short and J 7 bases short, with 16 bases between. The chain joins TRBV13 to TRBJ1-5, with no clear D. The receptor was isolated from a man in his late teens or twenties who received the YFV17D yellow fever vaccine. The sample was PBMCs, taken on the day of the first yellow fever vaccination. CDR3 sequence: CASRRAGNKQPQHF. The CDR3 DNA follows: TGTGCCAGCAGAAGGGCGGGAAATAAGCAGCCCCAGCATTTT.